The 8 T cell receptor beta chains below all came from one sample that was sequenced in a study of tumor and adjacent non-tumor tissue in lung cancer. The template was RNA from unsorted bulk tissue. The normal lung tissue was taken more than 3 cm from the tumor edge. Three rounds of nested PCR, following a modified ARM-PCR protocol, produced the TCRbeta library. TCRdb called the multiplex PCR reads again in MiXCR, with one record for every CDR3 protein. The sample records tens of thousands of distinct CDR3 sequences, approximately 60% being singletons. Sequencing was done on a sample of distant non-tumor lung tissue. The receptors were gathered from a woman aged 40 to 50 with non-small cell lung cancer.

On this clonotype: Relative to the germline gene, one junction end is altered; a read error may explain this. The rearrangement joins TRBV6-7 to TRBJ2-7, with D uncertain. TRBV6-7 is annotated as an ORF whose role is uncertain. There are 13 residues in the CDR3. Here the CDR3 reads CVSSADLRYEQYF. CDR3 in DNA: TGTGTCAGCAGTGCCGACCTTCGCTATGAGCAGTACTTC.

Remarks on this clonotype: Mismatch with germline at one junction end may stem from a read error. This sequence joins TRBV11-3 and TRBJ2-1; 10 bases fit TRBD2. Per germline, CDR1 SGHNT and CDR2 YENEEA. The CDR3 has 16 amino acids. This CDR3 is CASSDPGLAANNVQFF. The CDR3 DNA reads TGTGCAAGCAGCGATCCTGGACTAGCGGCCAACAATGTGCAGTTCTTC.

Many counts were recorded for this clonotype. The chain recombines TRBV6-5 with TRBJ2-7; 7 nucleotides agree with TRBD1. The length of the CDR3 is 13 residues. Looked up from germline, CDR1 is MNHEY and CDR2 is SVGAGI. Unmatched junction bases numbered 4, after V lost 5 bases and J lost 3 bases. CDR3 protein: CASSGTEDYEQYF. The CDR3 DNA is TGTGCCAGCAGTGGGACAGAAGACTACGAGCAGTACTTC.

This clonotype came up many times. The V call is TRBV5-6, the J call TRBJ2-7; D is possibly TRBD2 (6 bases). CDR1 and CDR2 (germline): SGHDT, YYEEEE. V was pared by 0 bases and J by 6 bases, with 16 bases between. The CDR3 loop spans 15 amino acids. The CDR3 sequence: CASSLGREYRVEQYF. The DNA of the CDR3 is TGTGCCAGCAGCTTGGGCCGGGAGTATAGAGTCGAGCAGTACTTC.

This sequence joins TRBV11-2 and TRBJ1-1; weak D call: TRBD1 (5 bases). Germline values: CDR1 SGHAT, CDR2 FQNNGV. The length of the CDR3 is 12 residues. Trimming shortened V by 8 bases and J by 10 bases, and 17 bases separated the two germline ends. DNA for the CDR3: TGTGCCAGCTTAGTGGGGGACTCGGGAGCTTTCTTT. Protein sequence: CASLVGDSGAFF.

Note on this clonotype: Germline is not matched at one junction end, which may reflect a read error. V gene TRBV6-5 combines with J gene TRBJ2-7; weak D call: TRBD1 (5 bases). Germline V lookup: CDR1 MNHEY, CDR2 SVGAGI. The CDR3 loop spans 14 amino acids. CDR3 coding DNA: TGTGCCAGGAGTTCCCCAAGTAAGGGGTACGAGTGGTACTTC. It specifies CARSSPSKGYEWYF.

A note on this clonotype: An end of the junction does not agree with germline; a read error may underlie this. The V call is TRBV18, the J call TRBJ2-2, with D possibly called TRBD1 or TRBD2 (5 bases each). This CDR3 is 16 amino acids long. Germline-derived CDR1 and CDR2 are KGHSH and LQKENI. This CDR3 reads CASSPRGEADTGEPFF. The CDR3 DNA is TGTGCCAGCTCACCAAGAGGGGAAGCCGACACCGGGGAGCCGTTTTTT.

This clonotype was recorded a few times. At one boundary the junction diverges from the germline segment, which might be a read error. This sequence joins TRBV4-2 and TRBJ1-6; 8 nucleotides line up with TRBD1. This CDR3 comprises 16 residues. Germline values: CDR1 LGHNA, CDR2 YNFKEQ. DNA for the CDR3: TGTGCCAGCAGCCAAGTCCGGACAGGGCTTAATTCATCCCTCCACTTT. Translated, it gives CASSQVRTGLNSSLHF.